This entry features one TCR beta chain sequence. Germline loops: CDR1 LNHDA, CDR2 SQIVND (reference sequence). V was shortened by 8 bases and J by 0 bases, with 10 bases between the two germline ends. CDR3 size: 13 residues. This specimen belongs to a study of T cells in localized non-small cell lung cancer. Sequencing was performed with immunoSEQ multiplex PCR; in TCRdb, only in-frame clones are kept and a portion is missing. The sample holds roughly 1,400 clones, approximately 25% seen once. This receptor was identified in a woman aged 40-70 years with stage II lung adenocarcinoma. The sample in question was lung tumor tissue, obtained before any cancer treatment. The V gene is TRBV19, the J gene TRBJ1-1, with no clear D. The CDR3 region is CASLSRLNTEAFF. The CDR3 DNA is TGTGCCAGTCTATCACGTCTGAACACTGAAGCTTTCTTT.